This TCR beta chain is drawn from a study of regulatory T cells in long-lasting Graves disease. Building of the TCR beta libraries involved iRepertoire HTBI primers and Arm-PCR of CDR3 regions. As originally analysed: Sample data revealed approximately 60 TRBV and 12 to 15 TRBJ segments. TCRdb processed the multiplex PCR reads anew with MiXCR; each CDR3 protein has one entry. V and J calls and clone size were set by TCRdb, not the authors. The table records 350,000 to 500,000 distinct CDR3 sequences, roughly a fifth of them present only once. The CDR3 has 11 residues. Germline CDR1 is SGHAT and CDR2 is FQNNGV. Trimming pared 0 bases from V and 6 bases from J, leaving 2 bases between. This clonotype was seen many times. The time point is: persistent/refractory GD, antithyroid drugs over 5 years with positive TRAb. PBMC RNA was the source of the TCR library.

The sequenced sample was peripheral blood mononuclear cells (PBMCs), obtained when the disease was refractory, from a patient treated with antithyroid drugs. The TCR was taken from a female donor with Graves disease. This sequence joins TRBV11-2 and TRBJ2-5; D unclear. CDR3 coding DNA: TGTGCCAGCAGCTTAGATCAGACCCAGTACTTC. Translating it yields CASSLDQTQYF.